These 26 T cell receptor beta chains were all obtained from the same sample, sequenced in a study of beta chain features in type 1 diabetes listed by TCRdb under 2018. The library was made by the immunoSEQ multiplex PCR assay. All of the isolated RNA was reverse transcribed with the High Capacity cDNA Reverse Transcription Kit, so expressed TCRB transcripts were sequenced. TCRdb stores this immuneACCESS table with in-frame sequences only. Part of the clones is absent; in the studies checked, under half of the shortfall reflects unresolved V genes, and no reason is known for the rest. Counted in this sample were a few hundred thousand clones; under 20% of them appeared once. Jointly, the top ten make up 0.085% of the sample. These TCRs' antigens remain unknown. The study at large found these results: Type 1 diabetes patients showed a moderate but significant shortening of TCRB CDR3 length in all four CD4+ subsets.

The sample was naive CD4+ T cells from blood. Reading the label with the study, this specimen's cell subset or site is: true naive CD4+ T cells. The source of these receptors is a man aged 30-40 years with type 1 diabetes.

This clone was seen only a few times. V gene TRBV29-1 combines with J gene TRBJ2-1, with D uncertain. Germline CDR1 and CDR2: SQVTM and ANQGSEA. The CDR3 covers 14 residues. V was trimmed by 4 bases and J by 0 bases, leaving 10 bases between them. CDR3 DNA: TGCAGCGTTGGTCAACTTATCTCCTACAATGAGCAGTTCTTC. It codes for CSVGQLISYNEQFF.

This clone was seen more than once but under ten times. The DNA of the CDR3 is TGCAGCGTTGATAGGGGCACAGAGCAGTTCTTC. Residues: CSVDRGTEQFF. V and J are TRBV29-1 and TRBJ2-1; D is possibly TRBD1 (5 bases). The CDR3 has 11 residues. The germline V gene encodes CDR1 SQVTM and CDR2 ANQGSEA. The ends were cut back, 3 bases at V and 10 bases at J, with 10 bases in the middle.

There are a few counts of this clone. V gene TRBV2 combines with J gene TRBJ2-3, with 8 bases aligning to TRBD1. Germline V lookup: CDR1 SNHLY, CDR2 FYNNEI. CDR3 size: 15 residues. V gave up 4 bases and J gave up 2 bases; unmatched junction bases: 5. The CDR3 coding sequence is TGTGCCAGCAGTGGCCGACAGGGGTACACAGATACGCAGTATTTT. Its translation: CASSGRQGYTDTQYF.

This rearrangement joins TRBV13 to TRBJ2-3, with 9 bases that match TRBD1. This CDR3 comprises 12 residues. The ends lost 1 base at V and 13 bases at J; junction bases unmatched: 3. Germline CDR1 PRHDT, CDR2 FYEKMQ (reference sequence). Written as DNA, the CDR3 is TGTGCCAGCAGCTTAGCCCGGGACAGGGAGTATTTT. Translating it yields CASSLARDREYF.

The gene calls are TRBV29-1 and TRBJ2-7, with 7 bases aligning to TRBD2. The CDR3 sequence is 14 residues long. V lost 3 bases and J lost 7; bases outside the gene matches: 12. Germline values: CDR1 SQVTM, CDR2 ANQGSEA. CDR3 sequence (DNA): TGCAGCGTTGACGTAGCGGGTTCTTACGAAGAGCAGTACTTC. Translated, it gives CSVDVAGSYEEQYF.

The genes are TRBV15 and TRBJ2-5; D gene uncertain. This CDR3 spans 12 amino acids. Deletions cut 2 bases from V and 14 bases from J, with 15 bases between. Germline CDR1 LNHNV, CDR2 YYDKDF (reference sequence). The CDR3 protein is CATSRLETGHYF. The DNA of the CDR3 is TGTGCCACCAGCAGATTAGAGACGGGCCACTACTTC.

The V call is TRBV9, the J call TRBJ2-1, with 8 bases matching TRBD1. The junction had 2 bases not matched to a gene; V was cut back by 5 bases and J by 1 base. Germline V lookup: CDR1 SGDLS, CDR2 YYNGEE. This CDR3 comprises 14 residues. CDR3 region: CASSGQGSYNEQFF. The CDR3 bases are TGTGCCAGCAGTGGACAGGGATCCTACAATGAGCAGTTCTTC.

The chain carries TRBV9 and TRBJ2-1; D is undetermined. CDR3 length: 12 residues. Deletions cut 0 bases from V and 10 bases from J, with 8 bases between. Germline loops: CDR1 SGDLS, CDR2 YYNGEE. The DNA of the CDR3 is TGTGCCAGCAGCGTAGGGAAGACAGAGCAGTTCTTC. Protein sequence: CASSVGKTEQFF.

The chain couples TRBV29-1 to TRBJ1-1; D call uncertain. The CDR3 totals 13 residues. Trimming removed 6 bases from V and 2 bases from J, with 13 bases in between. CDR1 SQVTM and CDR2 ANQGSEA come from the germline V gene. The CDR3 DNA reads TGCAGCGTCAGCACGGGGATTAACACTGAAGCTTTCTTT. This encodes CSVSTGINTEAFF.

This sequence joins TRBV10-3 and TRBJ2-5; no reliable D call. The V end lost 6 bases, the J end lost 4 bases, and 15 bases lay between the germline ends. From germline, CDR1 is ENHRY and CDR2 SYGVKD. The CDR3 loop spans 14 amino acids. The CDR3 sequence is CAIRSGERPETQYF. CDR3 nucleotides: TGTGCCATCAGGTCCGGAGAGAGGCCAGAGACCCAGTACTTC.

The J gene is TRBJ2-2, the V gene TRBV27; tentative D call: TRBD2 (6 bases). This CDR3 comprises 14 residues. V was pared by 5 bases and J by 9 bases, with 16 bases between. The germline gives CDR1 MNHEY, CDR2 SMNVEV (reference sequence). The CDR3 spells CASSPELGRRELFF. DNA for the CDR3: TGTGCCAGCAGTCCAGAGCTTGGGAGGAGGGAGCTGTTTTTT.

This clone was counted only a few times. The genes are TRBV29-1 and TRBJ2-4; D is unresolved. Germline CDR1 reads SQVTM; CDR2 reads ANQGSEA. The CDR3 spans 14 residues. V gave up 4 bases and J gave up 2 bases, with 12 bases separating them. The CDR3 DNA reads TGCAGCGTTGTTACCAGGCTAACCAAAAACATTCAGTACTTC. Protein product: CSVVTRLTKNIQYF.

The V and J genes are TRBV2 and TRBJ2-3; D remains ambiguous. Germline V gene lookup returns CDR1 SNHLY and CDR2 FYNNEI. V lost 10 bases and J lost 6, with 17 bases in between. The CDR3 has 13 residues. CDR3 sequence reads: CAIEDGTWDTQYF. The CDR3 coding sequence is TGTGCCATAGAAGACGGCACTTGGGATACGCAGTATTTT.

This clone has more than one count but fewer than ten. The rearrangement uses TRBV4-1 and TRBJ2-5; weak D call: TRBD1 (5 bases). Looked up from germline, CDR1 is MGHRA and CDR2 is YSYEKL. The CDR3 has 17 residues. The germline V and J ends were trimmed by 2 bases and 5 bases, with 21 bases remaining between them. The CDR3 loop reads CASSQSAPARASETQYF. For the CDR3, the DNA is TGCGCCAGCAGCCAATCAGCCCCAGCCAGGGCTAGTGAGACCCAGTACTTC.

The CDR3 protein is CASSPRTVRSSYNEQFF. CDR3 coding DNA: TGTGCCAGCAGCCCACGTACCGTCCGAAGCTCCTACAATGAGCAGTTCTTC. The V and J genes are TRBV7-2 and TRBJ2-1; D is ambiguous. The V end was cut by 5 bases, the J end by 0 bases, with 17 bases between. The CDR3 runs to 17 residues. From germline, CDR1 is SGHTA and CDR2 FQGNSA.

This clone was found a few times. The chain combines TRBV4-2 with TRBJ2-3; no definite D call. This CDR3 is 16 amino acids long. The germline V gene has CDR1 LGHNA and CDR2 YNFKEQ. The ends were cut back, 2 bases at V and 2 bases at J, with 14 bases in the middle. The CDR3 nucleotides read TGTGCCAGCAGCCAAAAGTCGGTGGTCGACACAGATACGCAGTATTTT. Translation gives CASSQKSVVDTDTQYF.

The V and J genes are TRBV30 and TRBJ1-2; D is possibly TRBD1 (5 bases). CDR3 length: 13 amino acids. Germline V CDR1 and CDR2: GTSNPN, SVGIG (reference sequence). The V end was cut by 0 bases, the J end by 7 bases, with 12 bases between. This CDR3 is CAWSVMGRSGYTF. In DNA form, the CDR3 reads TGTGCCTGGAGTGTAATGGGGCGCTCTGGCTACACCTTC.

This clone came up a few times. CDR3 nucleotides: TGTGCCAGCAGCCCCCGGGTGGACACAGATACGCAGTATTTT. It is translated as CASSPRVDTDTQYF. The rearrangement joins TRBV14 to TRBJ2-3; no clear D gene. The CDR3 runs 14 residues. CDR1 and CDR2 (germline): SGHDN, FVKESK. The V gene lost 4 bases and the J gene lost 2 bases, with 10 bases spanning the gap.

This clone was counted a few times. V usage is TRBV7-2 and J usage is TRBJ1-4, with unresolved D. Trimming cost V 1 base and J 8 bases, with 5 bases left between them. Germline CDR1 is SGHTA and CDR2 is FQGNSA. The CDR3 runs to 12 residues. In DNA form, the CDR3 reads TGTGCCAGCAGCTTAGGGCGGGAAAAACTGTTTTTT. It yields the protein CASSLGREKLFF.

This clone occurred a few times. The V call is TRBV4-3, the J call TRBJ2-3; D may be TRBD1 (5 bases). Germline CDR1 and CDR2: LGHNA and YSLEER. V was clipped by 0 bases and J by 4 bases, with 11 bases between them. The CDR3 is 15 amino acids. CDR3 coding DNA: TGCGCCAGCAGCCAAGAAAGGGGAATAGCAGATACGCAGTATTTT. It encodes CASSQERGIADTQYF.

In this sample, this clone turned up a few times. The chain has TRBV9 and TRBJ2-1; 12 bases line up with TRBD2. Germline CDR1 SGDLS, CDR2 YYNGEE. This CDR3 comprises 18 residues. V lost 0 bases and J lost 7; bases outside the gene matches: 11. The CDR3 here is CASSVVPLLAGGGNEQFF. The CDR3, as DNA: TGTGCCAGCAGCGTAGTCCCTCTACTAGCGGGAGGCGGGAATGAGCAGTTCTTC.

The chain couples TRBV29-1 to TRBJ2-4; TRBD1 is a possible D gene (6 bases). The V and J ends lost 5 bases and 1 base respectively, with 15 bases between them. Germline CDR1 reads SQVTM; CDR2 reads ANQGSEA. The CDR3 runs 15 residues. The CDR3 bases are TGCAGCGTTTCTAGACAGGAATTCGCCAAAAACATTCAGTACTTC. Its translation: CSVSRQEFAKNIQYF.

This chain links TRBV14 with TRBJ1-1; 7 nucleotides agree with TRBD1. The germline CDR1 and CDR2 sequences are SGHDN and FVKESK. Germline trimming cut 2 bases from V and 5 bases from J; bases unmatched to any gene: 2. The CDR3 totals 13 residues. CDR3 in DNA: TGTGCCAGCAGCCAACAGGGGGGGACTGAAGCTTTCTTT. Translating gives CASSQQGGTEAFF.

This clone was seen a few times. The chain combines TRBV29-1 with TRBJ2-1; 14 positions match TRBD2. Trimming at V came to 6 bases and at J to 7 bases, leaving 8 bases not matched to a gene. Per germline, CDR1 SQVTM and CDR2 ANQGSEA. The CDR3 runs 15 residues. CDR3 in DNA: TGCAGCGTCGTAACCGGGACTAGCGGGAGAAATGAGCAGTTCTTC. It translates to CSVVTGTSGRNEQFF.

This clone was counted only a few times. This sequence joins TRBV6-5 and TRBJ1-5; D ambiguous. This CDR3 region has 13 residues. Germline CDR1 reads MNHEY; CDR2 reads SVGAGI. V was pared by 6 bases and J by 7 bases, with 13 bases between. In DNA, the CDR3 is TGTGCCAGCAGGTCGGGGAAAGACCAGCCCCAGCATTTT. The encoded protein is CASRSGKDQPQHF.

The chain carries TRBV15 and TRBJ2-7, with a weak D call TRBD1 (5 bases). The CDR3 consists of 14 residues. The V gene's germline CDR1 is LNHNV and CDR2 YYDKDF (reference sequence). The ends were cut back, 1 base at V and 3 bases at J, with 10 bases in the middle. The CDR3 is CATSRVARDYEQYF. In DNA form, the CDR3 reads TGTGCCACCAGCAGAGTTGCCAGGGACTACGAGCAGTACTTC.